One sample yielded the 17 T cell receptor beta chains listed below, sequenced in a study of CD8 T cells in Susac syndrome. Roughly 0.45 to 1 ug RNA was reverse transcribed with random hexamers. One entry per CDR3 protein results from TCRdb running MiXCR on the immunoSEQ multiplex PCR reads. The table shows fewer than 85,000 distinct CDR3 sequences, with approximately 95% occurring only once. Sequenced input: CD8+ T cells from PBMCs. The source of these receptors is a human donor with Susac syndrome.

This rearrangement joins TRBV7-8 to TRBJ1-2; possible D gene TRBD1, 5 bases. Trimming took off 5 bases at V and 6 bases at J, with 13 bases between the two ends. CDR3 length: 13 amino acids. CDR1 and CDR2 (germline): SGHVS, FQNEAQ. DNA for the CDR3: TGTGCCAGCAGCGCGGGGGGTTGGGATGGCTACACCTTC. Protein product: CASSAGGWDGYTF.

J is TRBJ2-7 and V is TRBV9; 10 nucleotides match TRBD1. V shed 3 bases and J 1 base; nucleotides not matched to a gene: 1. The germline V gene has CDR1 SGDLS and CDR2 YYNGEE. CDR3 size: 14 residues. This CDR3 is CASSEGQGSYEQYF. CDR3 nucleotides: TGTGCCAGCAGCGAGGGACAGGGGTCCTACGAGCAGTACTTC.

CDR3 region: CASSLAQGYEQYF. Here the CDR3 DNA reads TGTGCCAGCAGCTTAGCGCAGGGCTACGAGCAGTACTTC. This chain joins TRBV7-2 and TRBJ2-7, with D perhaps TRBD1 (5 bases). The germline CDR1 and CDR2 sequences are SGHTA and FQGNSA. The CDR3 is made up of 13 amino acids. V lost 0 bases, J lost 3 bases, and 6 bases lay in between. The whole variable domain, remainder taken from reference TRBV7-2 and TRBJ2-7, is GAGVSQSPSNKVTEKGKDVELRCDPISGHTALYWYRQSLGQGLEFLIYFQGNSAPDKSGLPSDRFSAERTGGSVSTLTIQRTQQEDSAVYLCASSLAQGYEQYFGPGTRLTVT.

The chain is built from TRBV14 and TRBJ2-2; the D is unclear. The V end lost 1 base, the J end lost 3 bases, and 3 bases lay between the germline ends. Per germline, CDR1 SGHDN and CDR2 FVKESK. This CDR3 is 13 amino acids long. CDR3 in amino acids: CASSQGYTGELFF. The CDR3 nucleotides are TGTGCCAGCAGCCAAGGGTACACCGGGGAGCTGTTTTTT.

V gene TRBV5-4 combines with J gene TRBJ2-1; D is uncertain. V was cut by 4 bases and J by 7 bases, with 18 bases left in between. The CDR3 spans 15 residues. CDR1 is SGHNT and CDR2 is YYREEE in the germline V gene (reference sequence). The CDR3 region is CASSPVAADGNEQFF. The CDR3 DNA reads as TGTGCCAGCAGCCCGGTGGCGGCGGACGGGAATGAGCAGTTCTTC. Supplemented by reference TRBV5-4 and TRBJ2-1, the full variable domain reads ETGVTQSPTHLIKTRGQQVTLRCSSQSGHNTVSWYQQALGQGPQFIFQYYREEENGRGNFPPRFSGLQFPNYSSELNVNALELDDSALYLCASSPVAADGNEQFFGPGTRLTVL.

This clonotype was picked up a small number of times. Here the CDR3 reads CAWSGIRDGRDYGYTF. The CDR3, as DNA: TGTGCCTGGAGCGGAATCCGGGACGGAAGAGACTATGGCTACACCTTC. The rearrangement links TRBV30 to TRBJ1-2; perhaps TRBD1 as D (5 bases). The germline V gene encodes CDR1 GTSNPN and CDR2 SVGIG (reference sequence). Trimming left V 3 bases short and J 3 bases short, with 20 bases between. This CDR3 is 16 amino acids long.

The gene calls are TRBV4-1 and TRBJ2-1, with a possible D match to TRBD2 (6 bases). This CDR3 is built from 16 residues. V shed 4 bases and J shed 4 bases, with 17 bases lying between them. The V gene's germline CDR1 is MGHRA and CDR2 YSYEKL. The CDR3 bases are TGCGCCAGCAGCCCTGCAGGGCTAGCGAGTTACAATGAGCAGTTCTTC. This translates into CASSPAGLASYNEQFF.

This CDR3 reads CASSKTSVNEQFF. CDR3 in DNA: TGTGCCAGCAGCAAGACTAGCGTCAATGAGCAGTTCTTC. The chain has TRBV2 and TRBJ2-1, with 8 bases lining up with TRBD2. The V and J ends lost 6 bases and 6 bases, in that order; junction bases with no gene match: 4. The CDR3 spans 13 residues. CDR1 and CDR2 from the germline V gene are SNHLY and FYNNEI.

The rearrangement links TRBV24-1 to TRBJ2-1, with TRBD2 identical over 13 bases. The CDR3 covers 15 residues. With 4 bases clipped from V and 5 bases from J, the junction kept 1 base outside the gene matches. In germline, CDR1 is KGHDR, CDR2 SFDVKD. The CDR3 region has the DNA TGTGCCACCAGTGAAGGGACTAGCGGGAACAATGAGCAGTTCTTC. Its translation is CATSEGTSGNNEQFF.

This chain joins TRBV6-5 and TRBJ1-1, with D perhaps matching TRBD1 (6 bases). V lost 9 bases and J 3 bases, leaving 20 bases between the germline ends. The CDR3 consists of 15 residues. Germline V gene data show CDR1 as MNHEY and CDR2 as SVGAGI. The CDR3 DNA is TGTGCCAGTCAAACCCGGGGGGCGCAGGACACTGAAGCTTTCTTT. Protein sequence: CASQTRGAQDTEAFF.

This CDR3 is CASSLKESGLTEQFF. For the CDR3, the DNA is TGTGCCAGCAGCTTGAAAGAATCCGGCTTGACGGAGCAGTTCTTC. V gene TRBV5-6 combines with J gene TRBJ2-1; D remains unclear. Germline values: CDR1 SGHDT, CDR2 YYEEEE. With 1 base removed from V and 10 bases from J, the gap between germline ends came to 18 bases. CDR3 size: 15 residues. Complete variable domain (other parts from reference TRBV5-6 and TRBJ2-1): DAGVTQSPTHLIKTRGQQVTLRCSPKSGHDTVSWYQQALGQGPQFIFQYYEEEERQRGNFPDRFSGHQFPNYSSELNVNALLLGDSALYLCASSLKESGLTEQFFGPGTRLTVL.

This chain connects TRBV20-1 to TRBJ2-1; 7 bases align to TRBD2. The trim removed 1 base at V and 4 bases at J, leaving 7 bases unmatched. Germline CDR1 DFQATT, CDR2 SNEGSKA (reference sequence). The CDR3 covers 15 residues. CDR3 in amino acids: CSARGDSGLYNEQFF. CDR3 DNA sequence: TGCAGTGCTAGAGGGGATAGCGGGTTATACAATGAGCAGTTCTTC.

The CDR3 DNA reads TGTGCCACCAGCAGTGGGACACCGGGCACCGGGGAGCTGTTTTTT. Its translation is CATSSGTPGTGELFF. The V gene is TRBV15, the J gene TRBJ2-2; maybe TRBD1 (6 bases). V was cut by 3 bases and J by 4 bases, with 12 bases left in between. Per the germline V gene, CDR1 is LNHNV and CDR2 is YYDKDF (reference sequence). The CDR3 loop spans 15 amino acids. Based on the CDR3 plus reference TRBV15 and TRBJ2-2, the full variable domain is DAMVIQNPRYQVTQFGKPVTLSCSQTLNHNVMYWYQQKSSQAPKLLFHYYDKDFNNEADTPDNFQSRRPNTSFCFLDIRSPGLGDTAMYLCATSSGTPGTGELFFGEGSRLTVL.

The rearrangement links TRBV20-1 to TRBJ1-1, with D maybe TRBD1 (6 bases). V was pared by 6 bases and J by 3 bases, with 14 bases between. This CDR3 has 13 amino acids. Germline CDR1 DFQATT, CDR2 SNEGSKA (reference sequence). The CDR3 is CSASRGRDTEAFF. CDR3 bases: TGCAGTGCCTCGAGGGGGAGGGACACTGAAGCTTTCTTT.

The chain employs TRBV7-9 and TRBJ1-1; D is ambiguous. Germline V gene sequence: CDR1 SEHNR, CDR2 FQNEAQ (reference sequence). The CDR3 is 12 residues long. The V end was cut by 2 bases, the J end by 1 base, with 2 bases between. The CDR3 coding sequence is TGTGCCAGCAGCTTAACGAACACTGAAGCTTTCTTT. This sequence encodes CASSLTNTEAFF.

The rearrangement uses TRBV7-8 and TRBJ2-5; tentative D call: TRBD2 (6 bases). Trimming pared 5 bases from V and 0 bases from J, leaving 13 bases between. CDR3 length equals 15 residues. CDR1 is SGHVS, CDR2 FQNEAQ, per germline. The CDR3 reads CASSPFWGDQETQYF. The CDR3 bases are TGTGCCAGCAGCCCTTTTTGGGGGGACCAAGAGACCCAGTACTTC.

CDR3 residues: CASSEGMVGELFF. In DNA, the CDR3 is TGTGCCAGCAGTGAAGGGATGGTCGGGGAGCTGTTTTTT. The rearrangement uses TRBV6-1 and TRBJ2-2; D not certain. CDR1 is MNHNS and CDR2 is SASEGT in the germline V gene. Trimming took off 1 base at V and 7 bases at J, with 7 bases between the two ends. The CDR3 length is 13 residues.